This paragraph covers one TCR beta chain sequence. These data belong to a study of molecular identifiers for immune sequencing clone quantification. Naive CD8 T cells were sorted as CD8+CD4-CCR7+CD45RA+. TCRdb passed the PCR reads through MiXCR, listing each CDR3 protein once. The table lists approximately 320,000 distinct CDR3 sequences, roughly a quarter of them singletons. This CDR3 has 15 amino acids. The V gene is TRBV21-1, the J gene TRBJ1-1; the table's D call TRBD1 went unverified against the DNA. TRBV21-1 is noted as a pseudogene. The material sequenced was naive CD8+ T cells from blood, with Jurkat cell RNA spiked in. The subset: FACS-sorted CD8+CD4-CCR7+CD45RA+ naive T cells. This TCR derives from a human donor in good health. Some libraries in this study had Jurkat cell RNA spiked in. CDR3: CARSKGQGTGTEAFF. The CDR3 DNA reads TGTGCCAGAAGCAAAGGTCAGGGAACGGGCACTGAAGCTTTCTTT.